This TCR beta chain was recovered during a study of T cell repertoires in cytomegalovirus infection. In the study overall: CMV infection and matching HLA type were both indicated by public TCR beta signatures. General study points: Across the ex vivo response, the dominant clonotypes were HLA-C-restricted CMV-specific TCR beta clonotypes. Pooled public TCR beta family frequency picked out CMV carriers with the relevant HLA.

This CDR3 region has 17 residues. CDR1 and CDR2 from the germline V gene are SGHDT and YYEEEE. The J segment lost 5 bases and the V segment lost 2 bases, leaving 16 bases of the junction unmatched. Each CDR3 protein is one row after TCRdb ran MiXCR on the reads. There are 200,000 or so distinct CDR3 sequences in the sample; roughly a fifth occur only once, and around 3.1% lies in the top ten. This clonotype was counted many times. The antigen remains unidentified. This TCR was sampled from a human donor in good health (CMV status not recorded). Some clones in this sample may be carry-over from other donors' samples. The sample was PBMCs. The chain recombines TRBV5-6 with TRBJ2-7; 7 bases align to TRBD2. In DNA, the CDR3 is TGTGCCAGCAGCTTCTGGACCTGGGAGGGCCCGGAGGACGAGCAGTACTTC. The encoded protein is CASSFWTWEGPEDEQYF.